The 26 T cell receptor beta chains listed next were all sequenced from one sample in a study of shared clonotypes between healthy human individuals. The method was immunoSEQ multiplex PCR; TCRdb's version includes in-frame clones alone and lacks a portion of them. The sample has around 690,000 clones, about nine tenths seen once. Sample: memory CD8+ T cells from PBMCs. The subset is: CD45RO+ cells pooled with CCR7-negative TemRA cells. The receptors originated from a man between 18 and 29 years old in good health. Some clones in this sample may be carry-over from other donors' samples.

This chain connects TRBV7-9 to TRBJ2-1; 14 nucleotides line up with TRBD2. Germline CDR1 reads SEHNR; CDR2 reads FQNEAQ (reference sequence). J lost 8 bases, V lost 3 bases, and 6 bases had no gene match. This CDR3 contains 16 residues. The CDR3 nucleotides are TGTGCCAGCAGCTTGGGATGGACTAGCGGGAGGTATGAGCAGTTCTTC. As protein: CASSLGWTSGRYEQFF.

This rearrangement joins TRBV28 to TRBJ1-4; D possibly corresponds to TRBD1 (5 bases). The CDR3 loop spans 12 amino acids. CDR1 is MDHEN and CDR2 is SYDVKM in the germline V gene. Trimming shortened V by 6 bases and J by 8 bases, and 10 bases separated the two germline ends. The CDR3 here is CASSPGGEKLFF. For the CDR3, the DNA is TGTGCCAGCAGCCCGGGGGGAGAAAAACTGTTTTTT.

This chain joins TRBV6-4 and TRBJ2-5, with D unresolved. CDR1 and CDR2 (germline): MRHNA, SNTAGT. The CDR3 length is 14 residues. V lost 0 bases and J lost 2, with 7 bases in between. The CDR3: CASSDSRRQETQYF. The CDR3 DNA reads TGTGCCAGCAGTGACTCGCGGCGGCAAGAGACCCAGTACTTC.

The CDR3 DNA sequence: TGCAGCGTACATACAGATACGCAGTATTTT. The encoded protein is CSVHTDTQYF. The V gene is TRBV29-1, the J gene TRBJ2-3; D gene ambiguous. CDR3 length: 10 residues. V shed 6 bases and J shed 3 bases, with 4 bases lying between them. Germline V gene sequence: CDR1 SQVTM, CDR2 ANQGSEA.

As DNA, the CDR3 is TGTGCTAGTGGTTTGGCAACCCAGGGGGGAAACACCATATATTTT. It specifies CASGLATQGGNTIYF. The chain combines TRBV12-5 with TRBJ1-3, with D tentatively TRBD1 (6 bases). The V end lost 1 base, the J end lost 4 bases, and 11 bases lay between the germline ends. The CDR3 runs to 15 residues. The V gene's germline CDR1 is LGHNT and CDR2 FRNRAP.

V gene TRBV7-6 combines with J gene TRBJ2-3; D is unresolved. From germline, CDR1 is SGHVS and CDR2 FNYEAQ. The V and J ends lost 3 bases and 3 bases respectively, with 10 bases between them. This CDR3 region has 14 residues. CDR3 in DNA: TGTGCCAGCAGCTTCCTCCCTGGGACAGATACGCAGTATTTT. This gives the protein CASSFLPGTDTQYF.

The V and J genes are TRBV10-3 and TRBJ2-2; possibly TRBD2 for D (5 bases). This CDR3 comprises 16 residues. CDR1 is ENHRY, CDR2 SYGVKD, per germline. V lost 0 bases, J lost 2 bases, and 10 bases lay in between. Written as DNA, the CDR3 is TGTGCCATCAGTGAGTCGGTACTAGTAAACACCGGGGAGCTGTTTTTT. As protein: CAISESVLVNTGELFF.

This chain joins TRBV9 and TRBJ2-1, with D perhaps TRBD2 (7 bases). Trimming stripped 0 bases from V and 8 bases from J, with 15 bases between. Germline CDR1 and CDR2: SGDLS and YYNGEE. The CDR3 has 15 residues. CDR3 sequence reads: CASSVAWRGRDEQFF. The CDR3 DNA reads TGTGCCAGCAGCGTAGCTTGGAGGGGGAGGGATGAGCAGTTCTTC.

This chain links TRBV7-9 with TRBJ1-3, with D maybe TRBD1 (6 bases). There are 12 residues in the CDR3. From germline, CDR1 is SEHNR and CDR2 FQNEAQ (reference sequence). Trimming shortened V by 4 bases and J by 7 bases, and 8 bases separated the two germline ends. In DNA, the CDR3 is TGTGCCAGCAGCTCCACAGGGAACACCATATATTTT. Translation: CASSSTGNTIYF.

The chain uses TRBV4-3 and TRBJ2-7, with TRBD2 matching 10 bases. Germline CDR1 LGHNA, CDR2 YSLEER. The length of the CDR3 is 17 residues. With 0 bases clipped from V and 3 bases from J, the junction kept 8 bases outside the gene matches. CDR3 sequence: CASSQDRRTSGNYEQYF. The CDR3 DNA reads TGCGCCAGCAGCCAAGATCGGAGGACTAGCGGTAACTACGAGCAGTACTTC.

About this clone: At the DNA level, this CDR3 is encoded by other sequences in the same sample as well. The rearrangement links TRBV9 to TRBJ2-1, with D perhaps TRBD1 or TRBD2 (6 bases each). The length of the CDR3 is 15 residues. V was shortened by 0 bases and J by 1 base, with 8 bases between the two germline ends. Germline CDR1 SGDLS, CDR2 YYNGEE. CDR3 sequence (DNA): TGTGCCAGCAGCGTAGTAGGGGGGTCCTACAATGAGCAGTTCTTC. It codes for CASSVVGGSYNEQFF.

The V call is TRBV14, the J call TRBJ2-1; TRBD2 is a possible D gene (7 bases). The V gene lost 6 bases and the J gene lost 13 bases, with 19 bases spanning the gap. The germline V gene encodes CDR1 SGHDN and CDR2 FVKESK. CDR3 size: 13 residues. The CDR3 sequence is CASSSLRTGGQFF. The CDR3 nucleotides read TGTGCCAGCAGTTCACTCCGAACGGGGGGCCAGTTCTTC. Supplemented by reference TRBV14 and TRBJ2-1, the full variable domain reads EAGVTQFPSHSVIEKGQTVTLRCDPISGHDNLYWYRRVMGKEIKFLLHFVKESKQDESGMPNNRFLAERTGGTYSTLKVQPAELEDSGVYFCASSSLRTGGQFFGPGTRLTVL.

The chain links TRBV19 to TRBJ2-7, with D possibly TRBD1 on 5 matching bases. Trimming took off 3 bases at V and 3 bases at J, with 15 bases between the two ends. The CDR3 covers 15 residues. Germline V gene lookup returns CDR1 LNHDA and CDR2 SQIVND (reference sequence). The chain's CDR3 is CASSIGHLLSYEQYF. The CDR3 DNA sequence: TGTGCCAGTAGTATTGGACACCTCCTAAGCTACGAGCAGTACTTC.

The V gene is TRBV19, the J gene TRBJ1-4; 7 positions agree with TRBD1. Trimming took 7 bases from V and 4 from J; bases not matched to a gene: 9. Looked up from germline, CDR1 is LNHDA and CDR2 is SQIVND (reference sequence). The CDR3 contains 15 residues. Here the CDR3 DNA reads TGTGCCAGTATCAAGGGGGCTCGAAGTAATGAAAAACTGTTTTTT. Translated, it gives CASIKGARSNEKLFF.

This rearrangement joins TRBV23-1 to TRBJ2-6; 7 bases map to TRBD1. TRBV23-1 is assigned to the ORF class and has an uncertain function. The CDR3 sequence is 17 residues long. V gave up 2 bases and J gave up 2 bases; unmatched junction bases: 6. Here the CDR3 DNA reads TGCGCCAGCAGTCAACCGGACAGGTCGACTGGGGCCAACGTCCTGACTTTC. This encodes CASSQPDRSTGANVLTF.

The chain is built from TRBV7-9 and TRBJ2-3; D is tentatively TRBD1 or TRBD2 (5 bases each). This CDR3 is built from 16 residues. The germline CDR1 and CDR2 sequences are SEHNR and FQNEAQ (reference sequence). V lost 5 bases and J lost 4, with 19 bases in between. CDR3 sequence reads: CASSLRRDGGPDTQYF. In nucleotides, the CDR3 is TGTGCCAGCAGCCTCCGACGGGATGGGGGTCCAGATACGCAGTATTTT.

This clone was counted once. V usage is TRBV28 and J usage is TRBJ2-5; TRBD2 is a possible D gene (6 bases). Trimming cost V 3 bases and J 5 bases, with 10 bases left between them. Germline assignment: CDR1 MDHEN and CDR2 SYDVKM. The CDR3 spans 13 residues. The CDR3 sequence is CASSFSGLETQYF. CDR3 in DNA: TGTGCCAGCAGTTTTTCGGGACTGGAGACCCAGTACTTC.

The chain is built from TRBV15 and TRBJ1-2, with D perhaps TRBD1 (5 bases). This CDR3 region has 15 residues. The germline CDR1 and CDR2 sequences are LNHNV and YYDKDF (reference sequence). The germline V and J ends were trimmed by 3 bases and 1 base, with 12 bases remaining between them. The CDR3 DNA reads TGTGCCACCAGCAGGGAATTCAGGGATAACTATGGCTACACCTTC. It encodes CATSREFRDNYGYTF.

The CDR3 loop is CASSELLRGPEQYF. The DNA for the CDR3 is TGTGCCAGCAGTGAACTTCTTAGGGGCCCCGAGCAGTACTTC. The V call is TRBV6-1, the J call TRBJ2-7; tentative D call: TRBD1 (5 bases). Between the trimmed V and J ends, which lost 2 bases and 6 bases, there was a span of 14 bases. Germline loops: CDR1 MNHNS, CDR2 SASEGT. The CDR3 sequence is 14 residues long.

This clone appeared once. The rearrangement uses TRBV27 and TRBJ1-2; tentatively, D is TRBD1 (6 bases). Trimming removed 3 bases at V and 7 bases at J, with 15 bases between. The germline gives CDR1 MNHEY, CDR2 SMNVEV (reference sequence). This CDR3 is 14 amino acids long. The CDR3 spells CASSFHRDKFGYTF. CDR3 DNA: TGTGCCAGCAGTTTCCACCGGGACAAATTTGGCTACACCTTC.

The chain uses TRBV7-9 and TRBJ2-5; D is unresolved. Germline CDR1 reads SEHNR; CDR2 reads FQNEAQ (reference sequence). The germline V and J ends were trimmed by 0 bases and 9 bases, with 8 bases remaining between them. The CDR3 runs 12 residues. In DNA form, the CDR3 reads TGTGCCAGCAGCTTAGCGCGCAGTGCCCAGTACTTC. It encodes CASSLARSAQYF.

The chain employs TRBV27 and TRBJ1-1, with TRBD1 matching 9 bases. The CDR3 spans 14 residues. The germline V gene encodes CDR1 MNHEY and CDR2 SMNVEV (reference sequence). Trimming at V came to 5 bases and at J to 1 base, leaving 2 bases not matched to a gene. CDR3 in DNA: TGTGCCAGCAGTCGGGACAGGGCGAACACTGAAGCTTTCTTT. Translation gives CASSRDRANTEAFF.

About this clone: The sample contains more than one DNA sequence encoding this CDR3. The V and J genes are TRBV6-5 and TRBJ2-1; 8 bases map to TRBD2. J gave up 4 bases and V 2 bases, and 4 bases lay outside the gene matches. This CDR3 has 15 amino acids. Germline-derived CDR1 and CDR2 are MNHEY and SVGAGI. CDR3 amino acids: CASSYGREGYNEQFF. The CDR3 DNA follows: TGTGCCAGCAGTTACGGACGGGAGGGTTACAATGAGCAGTTCTTC.

J is TRBJ2-7 and V is TRBV10-2; 9 positions agree with TRBD2. V lost 11 bases to trimming and J lost 0 bases; unmatched junction nucleotides: 5. Per germline, CDR1 WSHSY and CDR2 SAAADI. This CDR3 spans 13 amino acids. In DNA, the CDR3 is TGCGCCCACGGTAGCGGGAGCTCCTACGAGCAGTACTTC. The encoded protein is CAHGSGSSYEQYF.

This chain joins TRBV27 and TRBJ1-5; D is ambiguous. With 1 base removed from V and 0 bases from J, the gap between germline ends came to 7 bases. This CDR3 is built from 15 residues. Germline V gene sequence: CDR1 MNHEY, CDR2 SMNVEV (reference sequence). This CDR3 reads CASSLYGDSNQPQHF. The CDR3 nucleotides read TGTGCCAGCAGTTTATATGGGGATAGCAATCAGCCCCAGCATTTT.

The chain uses TRBV15 and TRBJ2-7; unclear D gene. The ends were cut back, 0 bases at V and 10 bases at J, with 10 bases in the middle. The CDR3 is made up of 12 amino acids. Germline V gene sequence: CDR1 LNHNV, CDR2 YYDKDF (reference sequence). The CDR3 reads CATSRDRYAQYF. The CDR3 bases are TGTGCCACCAGCAGAGATCGTTATGCTCAGTACTTC.